The present T cell receptor beta chain was sequenced within a study of radiotherapy plus CTLA-4 blockade in lung cancer. Overall study: Objective responses were recorded in about a sixth of patients, with disease control recorded in about 33%.

Assay: immunoSEQ multiplex PCR; the TCRdb copy retains only in-frame clones and omits some. The data contain approximately 47,000 clones, approximately 62% of them seen just once; the ten biggest clones take up approximately 17%. V shed 6 bases and J 5 bases; nucleotides not matched to a gene: 8. The CDR3 runs to 14 residues. Germline CDR1 MNHNS, CDR2 SASEGT. General study points: Reports identified early blood T cell clone dynamics, with interferon-beta, as the best response predictor.

This clone was seen once. Its antigen is still unknown. The rearrangement links TRBV6-1 to TRBJ2-3; 7 bases fit TRBD2. The sample here was peripheral blood, taken from a patient treated with radiotherapy plus ipilimumab. This receptor was taken from a human donor with non-small cell lung cancer who had a partial response to radiotherapy plus ipilimumab. Written as DNA, the CDR3 is TGTGCCAGCAGCCCCGGACTAGTGGTAGATACGCAGTATTTT. Translation gives CASSPGLVVDTQYF.